The 13 T cell receptor beta chains reported below all come from one sample, sequenced in a study of blood T cell repertoires in COVID-19. The assay was immunoSEQ multiplex PCR, and TCRdb's table has in-frame clones only and misses some. This table has 250,000 to 300,000 clones, around nine tenths appearing once. Sequencing input: peripheral blood. The receptors shown here come from a man between 45 and 60 years old with acute or convalescent COVID-19.

J is TRBJ2-3 and V is TRBV18; 10 bases align to TRBD2. The junction had 9 bases not matched to a gene; V was cut back by 3 bases and J by 12 bases. Per the germline V gene, CDR1 is KGHSH and CDR2 is LQKENI. CDR3 length equals 14 residues. The CDR3 spells CASSPRAGGDRQYF. CDR3 in DNA: TGTGCCAGCTCACCCCGAGCGGGGGGGGACCGACAGTATTTT.

This chain links TRBV5-1 with TRBJ2-3; no clear D gene. Trimming removed 0 bases from V and 0 bases from J, with 14 bases in between. This CDR3 has 17 amino acids. CDR1 is SGHRS and CDR2 is YFSETQ in the germline V gene. As DNA, the CDR3 is TGCGCCAGCAGCTTGGGATTGCGGCTGGGTAGCACAGATACGCAGTATTTT. Amino acids: CASSLGLRLGSTDTQYF.

This sequence joins TRBV30 and TRBJ1-6, with D maybe TRBD1 (6 bases). Trimming removed 2 bases at V and 10 bases at J, with 12 bases between. There are 13 residues in the CDR3. CDR1 is GTSNPN and CDR2 is SVGIG in the germline V gene (reference sequence). In nucleotides, the CDR3 is TGTGCCTGGAGTAGGGGGTTCGAATCACCCCTCCACTTT. Amino acid sequence: CAWSRGFESPLHF.

The chain employs TRBV19 and TRBJ2-7, with 9 bases aligning to TRBD1. Germline assignment: CDR1 LNHDA and CDR2 SQIVND (reference sequence). Unmatched junction bases numbered 6, after V lost 5 bases and J lost 4 bases. The length of the CDR3 is 14 residues. CDR3 in DNA: TGTGCCAGTAGTCCCCGACAGGGGGGGTACGAGCAGTACTTC. Translating gives CASSPRQGGYEQYF.

The chain employs TRBV5-1 and TRBJ1-1; a weak D match, TRBD1 (6 bases). Trimming cost V 2 bases and J 7 bases, with 18 bases left between them. The CDR3 is made up of 15 amino acids. Germline V gene lookup returns CDR1 SGHRS and CDR2 YFSETQ. CDR3 protein: CASSLGGGFTGEAFF. CDR3 nucleotides: TGCGCCAGCAGCTTAGGGGGAGGGTTTACGGGTGAAGCTTTCTTT.

The V call is TRBV5-1, the J call TRBJ2-6, with TRBD1 matching 7 bases. Trimming cost V 4 bases and J 2 bases; bases outside gene matches: 3. Germline CDR1 reads SGHRS; CDR2 reads YFSETQ. CDR3 length equals 15 residues. The CDR3 reads CASSATGAGANVLTF. CDR3 in DNA: TGCGCCAGCAGCGCCACAGGGGCTGGGGCCAACGTCCTGACTTTC. The variable domain in full, completed from reference TRBV5-1 and TRBJ2-6, reads KAGVTQTPRYLIKTRGQQVTLSCSPISGHRSVSWYQQTPGQGLQFLFEYFSETQRNKGNFPGRFSGRQFSNSRSEMNVSTLELGDSALYLCASSATGAGANVLTFGAGSRLTVL.

CDR3 in amino acids: CASSYPAGGIYEQYF. As DNA, the CDR3 is TGTGCCAGCAGTTACCCAGCGGGGGGGATCTACGAGCAGTACTTC. This chain links TRBV6-5 with TRBJ2-7; 10 bases fit TRBD2. The CDR3 runs 15 residues. J was trimmed by 3 bases and V by 2 bases; bases with no gene match: 4. Germline V gene data show CDR1 as MNHEY and CDR2 as SVGAGI.

The chain joins TRBV3-1 (or the pseudogene TRBV3-2) to TRBJ2-1; no clear D. The CDR3 runs 15 residues. The germline V and J ends were trimmed by 2 bases and 0 bases, with 8 bases remaining between them. From germline, CDR1 is LGHDT and CDR2 YNNKEL (reference sequence). The CDR3 is CASSQRRNSYNEQFF. The CDR3 DNA reads as TGTGCCAGCAGCCAACGGCGGAACTCCTACAATGAGCAGTTCTTC.

This clone was recorded at least ten times. This rearrangement joins TRBV12-3 or TRBV12-4 to TRBJ2-7, with 7 bases identical to TRBD1. Losses at the gene ends were 7 bases for V and 3 bases for J; bases not matched to a gene: 3. CDR3 length: 12 amino acids. CDR3 protein: CASKTGSYEQYF. In nucleotides, the CDR3 is TGTGCCAGCAAGACAGGGAGCTACGAGCAGTACTTC.

This clone occurred a few times. The J gene is TRBJ1-6, the V gene TRBV19; TRBD1 agrees at 7 bases. This CDR3 contains 17 residues. V was clipped by 6 bases and J by 0 bases; unmatched bases: 8. Germline V gene data show CDR1 as LNHDA and CDR2 as SQIVND (reference sequence). The CDR3 sequence is CASSLTGRSSYNSPLHF. The CDR3 DNA is TGTGCCAGTAGCCTGACAGGGAGAAGCTCCTATAATTCACCCCTCCACTTT. Using reference TRBV19 and TRBJ1-6 for the parts outside the CDR3, the full variable domain is DGGITQSPKYLFRKEGQNVTLSCEQNLNHDAMYWYRQDPGQGLRLIYYSQIVNDFQKGDIAEGYSVSREKKESFPLTVTSAQKNPTAFYLCASSLTGRSSYNSPLHFGNGTRLTVT.

V usage is TRBV9 and J usage is TRBJ2-3, with 10 positions matching TRBD2. V was pared by 3 bases and J by 2 bases, with 6 bases of the junction left unmatched. CDR3 length: 16 amino acids. Germline loops: CDR1 SGDLS, CDR2 YYNGEE. The CDR3 loop reads CASSETTSGATDTQYF. As DNA, the CDR3 is TGTGCCAGCAGCGAGACTACTAGCGGGGCCACAGATACGCAGTATTTT.

The CDR3 spells CASSFTGYGEQYF. CDR3 nucleotides: TGTGCCAGCAGCTTCACAGGGTACGGCGAGCAGTACTTC. This chain links TRBV11-2 with TRBJ2-7, with D possibly being TRBD1 (6 bases). The CDR3 runs to 13 residues. The germline V gene has CDR1 SGHAT and CDR2 FQNNGV. The V end was cut by 3 bases, the J end by 6 bases, with 12 bases between. The variable domain in full, completed from reference TRBV11-2 and TRBJ2-7, reads EAGVAQSPRYKIIEKRQSVAFWCNPISGHATLYWYQQILGQGPKLLIQFQNNGVVDDSQLPKDRFSAERLKGVDSTLKIQPAKLEDSAVYLCASSFTGYGEQYFGPGTRLTVT.

This chain joins TRBV5-4 and TRBJ2-3; tentatively, D is TRBD2 (7 bases). Germline CDR1 reads SGHNT; CDR2 reads YYREEE (reference sequence). V lost 2 bases, J lost 5 bases, and 12 bases lay in between. The CDR3 runs to 14 residues. CDR3 nucleotide sequence: TGTGCCAGCAGCTTTGGGGGGGCCGAAGATACGCAGTATTTT. Its protein is CASSFGGAEDTQYF.